Presented here are 7 T cell receptor beta chains from one specimen sequenced in a study of shared clonotypes between healthy human individuals. The table came from immunoSEQ multiplex PCR; TCRdb's copy has only in-frame clones and leaves some out. Of roughly 380,000 clones listed, about 96% are singletons. The specimen was memory CD8+ T cells sorted from blood. Sample subset: CD45RO+ cells pooled with CCR7-negative TemRA cells. The source of these receptors is a man aged 25-40 years in good health.

The chain recombines TRBV28 with TRBJ2-1, with a weak D call TRBD2 (6 bases). V shed 4 bases and J shed 5 bases, with 18 bases lying between them. This CDR3 region has 16 residues. CDR1 and CDR2 (germline): MDHEN, SYDVKM. CDR3 in DNA: TGTGCCAGCAGTTCTCCCTCGGGAGTCCGGAACAATGAGCAGTTCTTC. It encodes CASSSPSGVRNNEQFF.

This chain joins TRBV5-1 and TRBJ2-7; maybe TRBD2 (5 bases). Germline CDR1 and CDR2: SGHRS and YFSETQ. Between the trimmed V and J ends, which lost 0 bases and 0 bases, there was a span of 10 bases. This CDR3 is 15 amino acids long. CDR3 in amino acids: CASSLGHGSSYEQYF. CDR3 DNA sequence: TGCGCCAGCAGCTTGGGGCATGGGAGCTCCTACGAGCAGTACTTC. The whole variable domain, filled in from reference TRBV5-1 and TRBJ2-7, reads KAGVTQTPRYLIKTRGQQVTLSCSPISGHRSVSWYQQTPGQGLQFLFEYFSETQRNKGNFPGRFSGRQFSNSRSEMNVSTLELGDSALYLCASSLGHGSSYEQYFGPGTRLTVT.

The count of this clone is one. The gene calls are TRBV7-2 and TRBJ1-1; weak D call: TRBD1 (5 bases). Trimming removed 5 bases at V and 2 bases at J, with 18 bases between. The CDR3 sequence is 16 residues long. In germline, CDR1 is SGHTA, CDR2 FQGNSA. CDR3 region: CASSSREQVTNTEAFF. The CDR3 region has the DNA TGTGCCAGCAGCAGTCGGGAACAGGTAACAAACACTGAAGCTTTCTTT.

The V and J genes are TRBV13 and TRBJ1-3, with D unresolved. Germline lookup yields CDR1 PRHDT and CDR2 FYEKMQ (reference sequence). V was cut by 4 bases and J by 0 bases, with 16 bases left in between. The CDR3 runs to 17 residues. The CDR3 DNA reads as TGTGCCAGCAGCTCCGTAATGCCCCTCAGCTCTGGAAACACCATATATTTT. Translation gives CASSSVMPLSSGNTIYF.

Only one count was recorded for this clone. CDR3 sequence reads: CASSLGQTYGYTF. The CDR3 DNA is TGTGCCAGCTCACTGGGACAGACATATGGCTACACCTTC. The rearrangement links TRBV18 to TRBJ1-2, with 7 bases lining up with TRBD1. The CDR3 covers 13 residues. From germline, CDR1 is KGHSH and CDR2 LQKENI. The V segment lost 4 bases and the J segment 5 bases; nucleotides outside the gene matches: 4.

This clone was picked up one time. The chain is built from TRBV5-1 and TRBJ2-1; 7 bases are shared with TRBD2. CDR1 and CDR2 (germline): SGHRS, YFSETQ. The CDR3 totals 14 residues. V gave up 0 bases and J gave up 7 bases; unmatched junction bases: 4. The CDR3 loop is CASSLERGGNEQFF. CDR3 sequence (DNA): TGCGCCAGCAGCTTGGAACGGGGAGGGAATGAGCAGTTCTTC.

V and J are TRBV27 and TRBJ2-1; D is uncertain. V was shortened by 5 bases and J by 6 bases, with 14 bases between the two germline ends. The length of the CDR3 is 14 residues. The germline V gene has CDR1 MNHEY and CDR2 SMNVEV (reference sequence). CDR3 in amino acids: CASSLEALVNEQFF. DNA for the CDR3: TGTGCCAGCAGTCTGGAAGCTCTAGTCAATGAGCAGTTCTTC.